The entry below gives a single T cell receptor (beta chain) sequence along with its context. Which antigen it targets is not known. The input lacks base qualities; no much larger clone sits a single base away. The data stem from a study of blood T cell repertoires in COVID-19 (TCRdb year 2020). About the full investigation: Samples covering the acute and convalescent phases of COVID-19 were provided by collaborators in the United States, Italy and Spain. Nearly every sample came with metadata listing a de-identified subject ID, COVID-19 status, age in years and sex. Subjects who had been exposed to COVID-19, were actively infected with it, or had recovered from it provided the deeply sampled blood TCRbeta repertoires that made up the dataset. Samples came from the ongoing ImmuneRACE study (first 160 participants) plus 1,254 subjects from 6 global collaborators. Where HLA class I and class II types were available, the types were taken from metadata supplied by the sample provider, not from assay-based typing. The prospective study material was composed of cDNA or gDNA derived from T cells, B-cell-depleted T cells, or PBMCs. A freely available public database, intended as a resource for researchers studying the immune response to SARS-CoV-2, is where the repertoires were released. What the work shows at the level of the full study, not this receptor alone: The quantity of clinical and demographic metadata differed by source and by participant and was supplied without curation.

Collaborating institutions collected whole blood in K2EDTA tubes following their own protocols. Collaborator samples were shipped for TCRbeta analysis as frozen whole blood, isolated PBMCs, or DNA extracted from either sample type. Ends trimmed: V by 4 bases, J by 5 bases; bases unmatched to a gene: 2. According to the germline V gene, CDR1 reads SGHAT and CDR2 reads FQNNGV. From the cysteine through the phenylalanine, the CDR3 covers 13 amino acids. The read is trimmed to its CDR3 DNA, 39 bases read in frame from base 1. TCRbeta CDR3 regions were amplified from genomic DNA using the immunoSEQ Assay, a bias-controlled multiplex PCR. Concerning the study's data processing: Nucleated cell counts per sample were estimated from amplification of reference gene primers within the assay. To quantify the absolute abundance of each unique TCRbeta CDR3 rearrangement, sequence reads were collapsed and filtered. For each sample, productive Simpson clonality was calculated as the square root of Simpson's diversity index across productive rearrangements. This immuneACCESS table, as held by TCRdb, lists in-frame sequences with V and J called but not all clones. Of the missing ones, under half trace to an unresolved V gene in checked studies; the others have no known cause. From that table come the V and J calls and clone size; the DNA was used to work out D and trimming. This sample is represented by tens of thousands of clones; roughly 88% of them were singletons. 7% to 8.5% of the sample is taken by the ten largest.

The sequence is built from TRBV11-2 and TRBJ1-5; 7 junctional bases match TRBD1. The sample was peripheral blood. The receptor was derived from a woman in her 70s with acute or convalescent COVID-19. This receptor carries the CDR3 CASSWGQYQPQHF. In nucleotide form, the sequence is TGTGCCAGCAGCTGGGGACAGTATCAGCCCCAGCATTTT.